The clone carrying this TCR beta chain is judged medium-sized (0.01 to 0.1%). Per germline, CDR1 LGHNA and CDR2 YSLEER. The CDR3 length is 15 residues. V dropped 0 bases and J dropped 3; count of bases not matched to a gene: 3. The data were taken from a study of early T cells in non-severe SARS-CoV-2 infection. A single record per CDR3 protein comes from TCRdb applying MiXCR to the 5' RACE reads. The repertoire holds 35,000 to 50,000 distinct CDR3 sequences, with around 6.8% as singletons. This chain links TRBV4-3 with TRBJ2-7; 9 positions agree with TRBD2. This TCR derives from an adult who was a healthcare worker with PCR-confirmed SARS-CoV-2 infection or an uninfected control (not recorded which). The sample was whole blood. The chain's CDR3 is CASSQDIAGDYEQYF. In DNA, the CDR3 is TGCGCCAGCAGCCAAGATATAGCGGGGGACTACGAGCAGTACTTC.